The present TCR beta chain was sequenced within a study of cytomegalovirus exposure and HLA in healthy donors (dated by TCRdb to 2015 to 2018). Background for the entire study: An earlier analysis of some 500 of the donors reported 250 to 350 Gb of sequence data and approximately 110 million unique TCR beta sequences from about 200 million T cells. An early release that covered about 640 HLA-typed donors contained about 300 gigabases of sequencing data and 80 million or so unique TCR sequences. Among the approximately 400 genotyped donors, roughly 80% belonged to the genetic ancestry cluster associated with self-reported Caucasian donors. The study was designed to test whether signatures of past pathogen exposure could be identified by cataloging public T cell receptors. The study used immunosequencing to profile the T cell repertoires of 670 or so subjects and linked those repertoires to cytomegalovirus serostatus. Along with the roughly 670-subject first cohort, a separate validation cohort of around 120 different subjects was used. To predict cytomegalovirus infection status, the study combined high-throughput TCR immunosequencing, statistical association of individual TCRs with disease status, and machine learning. In a later analysis, previously published TCR beta repertoires from several hundred donors were re-analyzed and high-resolution HLA genotyping was added so that TCR occurrence patterns could be studied. The later analysis used no new phenotypic data to find candidate immune exposures, relying instead on TCR beta sequences and their occurrence across donors. In an earlier analysis of 500 to 650 of the donors, high-throughput TCR beta sequencing was used to judge whether each TCR beta V gene segment behaved as functional or pseudogenic. Alongside the repertoire data, information on donor age, sex, ethnicity and CMV serostatus was compiled. A later genetic analysis took genome-wide SNP genotypes for about three fifths of the 666 donors and used that subset as a discovery cohort. Every repertoire in the discovery cohort had been generated on one and the same sequencing platform. HLA typing covered class I and class II loci at four-digit resolution. Typing coverage varied by locus: about 629-630 donors for A, B, C, DRB1 and DQB1; roughly 500 for DQA1; about 600 for DPA1; 450 to 480 for DPB1. Roughly 5 DR-DQ haplotypes were handled as single units for association and clustering because linkage in the cohort was strong. Among some 400 genotyped donors of the cohort, an average of approximately 250,000 unique TCR beta nucleotide sequences were sequenced per donor, 15% to 20% of them non-productive.

V gives up 3 bases and J gives up 5 bases, and the segment between their germline ends measures 19 bases. There are 16 amino acids in the CDR3, from cysteine to phenylalanine inclusive. Just CDR3 DNA is preserved here, 48 bases in frame from base 1. The germline V gene specifies SGHRS as CDR1 and YFSETQ as CDR2. There are a few counts of this clone. The clone's antigen remains unknown. No qualities accompany the bases; no much larger clone lies one base away. The receptor library was made with the immunoSEQ multiplex PCR assay. The multiplex PCR relied on a mix of 60 forward primers for TCR Vbeta segments and 13 reverse primers for TCR Jbeta segments. Amplification of the CDR3 region of rearranged TCR beta genes was performed with a multiplex PCR assay on genomic DNA. On the Illumina HiSeq System, the amplified TCR beta libraries were sequenced as 87-base-pair reads. Turning to the authors' computational methods: Across the roughly 600 repertoires, a later analysis counted 75 million to 90 million unique TCR beta chains, 9.5 million to 12 million of which were shared by at least two donors. Raw reads were error-corrected and collapsed into unique sequences with a nearest-neighbor algorithm that merged closely related sequences to remove PCR and sequencing errors. CDR3 sequences were aligned to IMGT reference sequences to assign V, D and J gene segments. For a sequence to be retained, a match of at least six nucleotides was required to both a V gene segment and a J gene segment. A rearrangement counted as productive if the CDR3 had no stop codons and remained in frame with V and J, and every other rearrangement counted as non-productive. Following IMGT convention, CDR3 was defined as the stretch from the second conserved V-encoded cysteine up to the conserved J-encoded phenylalanine. The earlier analysis of about 590 of the donors excluded sequences that lacked an unambiguous match to a single V gene segment. In an earlier analysis of approximately 590 of the donors, a V segment was called functional when productive rearrangements were above 56.7%, and segregating when the standard deviation between donors exceeded 5%. A statistical classification framework was built for diagnosing cytomegalovirus status from the catalog of TCR beta chain sequences. In a later analysis, TCR nucleotide sequences were compared against IMGT/GENE-DB human TR gene sequences so that V and J genes could be assigned. A later analysis assigned CDR3 sequences and most-parsimonious VDJ recombination scenarios with the TCRdist pipeline. In a later analysis, each TCR beta chain was defined by its CDR3 amino acid sequence together with its V-gene family, and reads lacking a unique V-gene family were excluded. A later analysis removed 550 to 700 highly shared, low-generation-probability nucleotide sequences to deal with suspected cross-contamination and a sequencing artifact. In a later analysis, a clonal expansion index was calculated for each public chain from normalized within-repertoire ranks of inferred template counts. A later analysis computed generation probabilities with a VDJ recombination model fitted to out-of-frame rearrangements, and checked the results against IGoR. In a later analysis, hypergeometric tests were used to score TCR-TCR, TCR-HLA and TCR-CMV co-occurrence, with a repertoire-size bias correction applied to TCR pairs. In a later analysis, false discovery rates were estimated by permuting HLA or CMV assignments 20 times. In a later analysis, co-occurring TCRs were grouped using DBSCAN, and TCRdist sequence similarity was added for clustering within HLA-allele-positive subsets. Repertoires with fewer than 30,000 or more than 120,000 public chains, plus five repertoires with anomalous nucleotide sharing, were excluded from co-occurrence clustering. TCRdb took this table from immuneACCESS and kept in-frame rearrangements with V and J called. Such tables lack part of the clones; where checked against another copy, unresolved V genes explain under half of the gap, and the rest is unexplained. From that table come the V and J calls and clone size; the DNA was used to work out D and trimming. Recorded for this sample are about 120,000 clones; 77% of them occurred a single time. The ten largest clones capture 5.8% of the sample.

Broader findings and caveats from the paper: A few of the identified cytomegalovirus-associated TCR beta chains were confirmed in vitro to be specific for cytomegalovirus antigens. A cluster of highly shared sequence variants was judged likely to be a technical artifact of the sequencing pipeline. An earlier analysis of approximately 530 of the donors showed that most TCR beta V segments appeared in productive rearrangements either about 87% or about 30% of the time, which broadly matched IMGT annotations. CMV serostatus was the only immune exposure information available for the cohort. Because counts were too low, around 17 rarely observed V segments, including chromosome 9 orphons, were left out of the earlier analysis of 500 to 650 of the donors. Several of the top co-occurrence clusters appeared to be linked to parvovirus B19, influenza, CMV and Epstein-Barr virus, according to a later analysis. A later analysis associated some 17,000 TCR beta sequences with specific HLA alleles at a false discovery rate of 0.05. The presence/absence analyses assumed that sequencing depth was roughly uniform across donors, and that assumption may not be true. Most CMV-associated TCR beta chains appeared to be HLA-restricted in a later analysis, and the HLA associations seemed to be driven largely by CMV exposure. While some public TCRs were present in many individuals, most TCR sequences turned up only very rarely across donors. Strong co-occurrence of HLA alleles, especially DR and DQ, made assigning TCR associations to individual alleles difficult. The 87-base-pair reads could not distinguish some IMGT-functional V segments, including TRBV6-2 and TRBV6-3, so those segments were excluded. In a later analysis, TCR association rates were found to vary across HLA loci, with the most associated TCRs seen for DRB1 alleles and the fewest for HLA-C alleles. A further reported finding was that TCR beta sequences accurately predicted the HLA-A and HLA-B alleles for most subjects in the first cohort. V-gene and J-gene trimming of TCR beta chains was associated with a missense DCLRE1C variant in a later genetic analysis, and the association was replicated in an independent cohort. Because HLA typing was missing for some donors at each locus, association tests included only the typed subset. The authors suggested that the approach could potentially be generalized to other disease states and immunological phenotypes. Linkage disequilibrium might explain the correlated functional status among segregating V segments, but an unknown experimental factor could not be excluded. Compared with the approximately 710-donor mean, donors in an Asian-associated ancestry cluster had fewer N-insertions in productive TCRs, according to a later genetic analysis. In the study, some 160 TCR beta chains were listed as associated with cytomegalovirus. Cytomegalovirus status was reported to be diagnosed by the classifier with high specificity and sensitivity in both the original and validation cohorts. This cohort had only TCR beta chains sequenced, and the lack of alpha or paired-chain data limited which features could be detected. In a later analysis, HLA-associated TCR beta chains showed more clonal expansion and lower generation probabilities than non-associated chains that were equally common.

In total, roughly 670 healthy bone marrow donors made up the cohort. At the time of sampling, every cohort member was nominally healthy, though immune exposures that went unrecorded were likely present. The donor tested CMV seropositive, placing the donor among the 310 or so seropositive members of the cohort. Each donor provided a peripheral blood sample, and peripheral blood mononuclear cells were used for TCR beta sequencing. The Qiagen DNeasy Blood Extraction Kit was used to extract genomic DNA from the blood cell samples. The sequence derives from a man aged 18 to 30 in good health and CMV-seropositive. The sequence joins TRBV5-1 to TRBJ2-3; the D gene is possibly TRBD2, with 5 bases matching. The specimen sequenced was PBMCs. The CDR3: CASSWATSSVQDTQYF. The DNA sequence is TGCGCCAGCAGCTGGGCAACTAGTTCCGTGCAAGATACGCAGTATTTT.